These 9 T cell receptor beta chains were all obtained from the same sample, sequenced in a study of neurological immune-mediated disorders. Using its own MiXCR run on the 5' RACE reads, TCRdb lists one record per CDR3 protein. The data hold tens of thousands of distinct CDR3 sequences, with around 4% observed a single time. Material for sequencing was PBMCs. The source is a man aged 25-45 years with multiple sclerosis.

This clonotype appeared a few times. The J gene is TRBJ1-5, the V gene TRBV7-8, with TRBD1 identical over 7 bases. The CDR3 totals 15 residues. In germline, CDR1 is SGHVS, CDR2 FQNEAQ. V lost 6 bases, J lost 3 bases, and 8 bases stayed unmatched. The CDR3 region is CASRPQGSFNQPQHF. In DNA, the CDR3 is TGTGCCAGCAGGCCACAGGGGTCTTTCAATCAGCCCCAGCATTTT.

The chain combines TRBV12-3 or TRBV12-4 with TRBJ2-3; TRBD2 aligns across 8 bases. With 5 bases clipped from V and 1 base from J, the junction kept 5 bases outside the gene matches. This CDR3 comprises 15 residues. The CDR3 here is CASSPGTRGTDTQYF. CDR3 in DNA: TGTGCCAGCAGTCCCGGGACTAGAGGCACAGATACGCAGTATTTT.

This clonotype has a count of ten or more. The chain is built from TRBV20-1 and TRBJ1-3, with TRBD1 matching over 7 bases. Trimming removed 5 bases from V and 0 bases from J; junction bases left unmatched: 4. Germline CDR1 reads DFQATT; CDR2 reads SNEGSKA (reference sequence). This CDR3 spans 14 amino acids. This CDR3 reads CSAQGGVSGNTIYF. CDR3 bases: TGCAGTGCTCAGGGGGGGGTCTCTGGAAACACCATATATTTT.

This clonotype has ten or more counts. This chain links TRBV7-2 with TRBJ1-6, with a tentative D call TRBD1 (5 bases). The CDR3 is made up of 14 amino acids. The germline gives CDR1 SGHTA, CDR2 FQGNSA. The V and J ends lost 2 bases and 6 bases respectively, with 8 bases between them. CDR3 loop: CASSLRQSNSPLHF. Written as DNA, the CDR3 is TGTGCCAGCAGCTTACGACAGAGTAATTCACCCCTCCACTTT.

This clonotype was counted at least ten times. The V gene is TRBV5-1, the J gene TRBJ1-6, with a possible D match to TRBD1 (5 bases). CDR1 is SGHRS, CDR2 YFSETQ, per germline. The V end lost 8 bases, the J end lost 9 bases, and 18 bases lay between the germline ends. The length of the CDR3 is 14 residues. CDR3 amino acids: CAREQVIDCSPLHF. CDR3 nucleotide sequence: TGCGCCAGAGAACAGGTTATCGACTGTTCACCCCTCCACTTT.

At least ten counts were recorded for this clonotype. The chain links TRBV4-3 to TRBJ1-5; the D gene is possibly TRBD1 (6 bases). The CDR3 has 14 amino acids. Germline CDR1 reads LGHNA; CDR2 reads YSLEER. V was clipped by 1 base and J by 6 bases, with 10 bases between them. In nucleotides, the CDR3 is TGCGCCAGCAGCCAAGTAGAGGGGGGTCAGCCCCAGCATTTT. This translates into CASSQVEGGQPQHF.

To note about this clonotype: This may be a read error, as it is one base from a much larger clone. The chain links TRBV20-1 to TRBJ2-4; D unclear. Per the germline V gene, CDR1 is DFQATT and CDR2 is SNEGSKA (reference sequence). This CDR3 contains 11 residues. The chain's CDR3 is CSARAKNIEYF. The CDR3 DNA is TGCAGTGCTAGAGCCAAAAACATTGAGTACTTC.

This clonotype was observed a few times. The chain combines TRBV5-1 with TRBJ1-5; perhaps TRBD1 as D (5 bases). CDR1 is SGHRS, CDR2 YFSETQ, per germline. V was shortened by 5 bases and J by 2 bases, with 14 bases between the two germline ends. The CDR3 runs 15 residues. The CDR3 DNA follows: TGCGCCAGCAGGTCGGGCGGGGGGGGCAATCAGCCCCAGCATTTT. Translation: CASRSGGGGNQPQHF.

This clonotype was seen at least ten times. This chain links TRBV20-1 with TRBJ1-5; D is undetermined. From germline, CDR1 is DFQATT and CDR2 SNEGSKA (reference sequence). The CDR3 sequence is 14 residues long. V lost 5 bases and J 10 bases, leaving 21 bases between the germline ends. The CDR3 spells CSAWSAGGEGPQHF. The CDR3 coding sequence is TGCAGTGCTTGGAGCGCGGGCGGGGAAGGACCCCAGCATTTT.